These 17 T cell receptor beta chains came from one sample sequenced in a study of shared clonotypes between healthy human individuals. Repertoires were generated with immunoSEQ multiplex PCR, while TCRdb's copy carries only in-frame clones and drops some. The table shows around 2.5 million clones, with roughly 93% occurring only once. Source material: naive CD4+ T cells from PBMCs. This sample's subset: CD45RA+ positively selected. Receptors were obtained from a man aged 18 to 30 in good health. Some clones in this sample may be carry-over from other donors' samples.

This chain links TRBV19 with TRBJ2-1, with D uncertain. Trimming left V 3 bases short and J 7 bases short, with 16 bases between. Germline lookup yields CDR1 LNHDA and CDR2 SQIVND (reference sequence). This CDR3 comprises 15 residues. The CDR3 nucleotides are TGTGCCAGTAGTATCGGAGCGCTAGTATGGAATGAGCAGTTCTTC. It is translated as CASSIGALVWNEQFF.

The rearrangement links TRBV27 to TRBJ1-1; no definite D call. The CDR3 loop spans 12 amino acids. V lost 5 bases to trimming and J lost 7 bases, with 11 bases between them. Germline CDR1 reads MNHEY; CDR2 reads SMNVEV (reference sequence). CDR3 sequence (DNA): TGTGCCAGCAGTCGAGTATTCGGTGAAGCTTTCTTT. Protein sequence: CASSRVFGEAFF.

Comments on this clone: Sequence at one end of the junction differs from germline and may be a read error. J is TRBJ2-3 and V is TRBV18; D is unresolved. The CDR3 loop spans 13 amino acids. CDR1 KGHSH and CDR2 LQKENI come from the germline V gene. CDR3 sequence: CASSSSRSDSQYF. For the CDR3, the DNA is TGTGCCAGCTCCTCCTCCCGATCAGATTCGCAGTATTTT. The full variable domain, its missing parts supplied by reference TRBV18 and TRBJ2-3, is NAGVMQNPRHLVRRRGQEARLRCSPMKGHSHVYWYRQLPEEGLKFMVYLQKENIIDESGMPKERFSAEFPKEGPSILRIQQVVRGDSAAYFCASSSSRSDSQYFGPGTRLTVL.

The V call is TRBV7-2, the J call TRBJ1-5; D possibly corresponds to TRBD1 (5 bases). Deletions cut 1 base from V and 7 bases from J, with 11 bases between. CDR1 and CDR2 (germline): SGHTA, FQGNSA. The CDR3 consists of 14 residues. In DNA, the CDR3 is TGTGCCAGCAGCTTAGTAGGGACCTCGCAGCCCCAGCATTTT. Encoded protein: CASSLVGTSQPQHF. Variable domain in full (rest from reference TRBV7-2 and TRBJ1-5): GAGVSQSPSNKVTEKGKDVELRCDPISGHTALYWYRQSLGQGLEFLIYFQGNSAPDKSGLPSDRFSAERTGGSVSTLTIQRTQQEDSAVYLCASSLVGTSQPQHFGDGTRLSIL.

The V call is TRBV6-5, the J call TRBJ2-3, with TRBD1 matching over 9 bases. Trimming removed 5 bases from V and 4 bases from J; junction bases left unmatched: 4. This CDR3 spans 14 amino acids. Per the germline V gene, CDR1 is MNHEY and CDR2 is SVGAGI. The CDR3 DNA reads TGTGCCAGCAGTACACAGGGGGCCGCAGATACGCAGTATTTT. It yields the protein CASSTQGAADTQYF.

The chain uses TRBV28 and TRBJ1-2; 10 bases agree with TRBD1. Germline lookup yields CDR1 MDHEN and CDR2 SYDVKM. With 4 bases clipped from V and 6 bases from J, the junction kept 2 bases outside the gene matches. CDR3 length: 13 amino acids. This CDR3 is CASSSGTGDGYTF. The DNA of the CDR3 is TGTGCCAGCAGTTCTGGGACAGGGGATGGCTACACCTTC.

This clone showed up just once. V gene TRBV6-5 combines with J gene TRBJ1-2; tentative D call: TRBD1 (6 bases). Looked up from germline, CDR1 is MNHEY and CDR2 is SVGAGI. Deletions cut 7 bases from V and 4 bases from J, with 19 bases between. This CDR3 has 15 residues. CDR3 amino acids: CASTLEPGHVYGYTF. For the CDR3, the DNA is TGTGCCAGCACCCTGGAGCCGGGACACGTCTATGGCTACACCTTC.

The chain employs TRBV2 and TRBJ2-5; D unclear. The end of the DNA fits TRBJ2-7 better, so the J call may be wrong. The CDR3 loop spans 12 amino acids. CDR1 is SNHLY and CDR2 is FYNNEI in the germline V gene. The CDR3 DNA reads as TGTGCCAGCGGGTTGTTCTCCTACGAGCAGTACTTC. It specifies CASGLFSYEQYF.

This chain connects TRBV7-2 to TRBJ2-1, with D unclear. The length of the CDR3 is 14 residues. V was shortened by 3 bases and J by 10 bases, with 16 bases between the two germline ends. The germline CDR1 and CDR2 sequences are SGHTA and FQGNSA. The chain's CDR3 is CASSFFGALLEQFF. The CDR3, as DNA: TGTGCCAGCAGCTTTTTTGGAGCTCTCCTAGAGCAGTTCTTC.

This chain connects TRBV29-1 to TRBJ2-3, with D possibly TRBD1 on 6 matching bases. The CDR3 has 15 amino acids. The germline V gene encodes CDR1 SQVTM and CDR2 ANQGSEA. V was cut by 1 base and J by 1 base, with 12 bases left in between. CDR3 bases: TGCAGCGTTGAAGGGAGCCGACAGGGCACAGATACGCAGTATTTT. It encodes CSVEGSRQGTDTQYF.

This clone was recorded once. The chain uses TRBV9 and TRBJ2-7, with D possibly being TRBD2 (6 bases). Germline-derived CDR1 and CDR2 are SGDLS and YYNGEE. Trimming took 5 bases from V and 2 from J, leaving 14 bases between them. The CDR3 is 14 residues long. The CDR3 protein is CASRGRRVPYEQYF. CDR3 in DNA: TGTGCCAGCAGGGGGAGGAGGGTGCCCTACGAGCAGTACTTC.

J is TRBJ2-2 and V is TRBV7-2; a possible D gene is TRBD2 (6 bases). Germline V gene lookup returns CDR1 SGHTA and CDR2 FQGNSA. The CDR3 contains 17 residues. Between the trimmed V and J ends, which lost 6 bases and 6 bases, there was a span of 23 bases. The CDR3 reads CASRPDRPGLKAGELFF. In DNA form, the CDR3 reads TGTGCCAGCAGACCTGATAGACCGGGACTCAAGGCCGGGGAGCTGTTTTTT.

This chain links TRBV7-7 with TRBJ2-5, with D uncertain. The CDR3 is made up of 14 amino acids. The V end was cut by 5 bases, the J end by 5 bases, with 15 bases between. Germline values: CDR1 SSHAT, CDR2 FNYEAQ (reference sequence). DNA for the CDR3: TGTGCCAGCAGCCCACTTACCAGTTGGGAGACCCAGTACTTC. Translating it yields CASSPLTSWETQYF. The whole variable domain, filled in from reference TRBV7-7 and TRBJ2-5, reads GAGVSQSPRYKVTKRGQDVTLRCDPISSHATLYWYQQALGQGPEFLTYFNYEAQPDKSGLPSDRFSAERPEGSISTLTIQRTEQRDSAMYRCASSPLTSWETQYFGPGTRLLVL.

The rearrangement uses TRBV10-3 and TRBJ2-1; no firm D call. Deletions cut 3 bases from V and 6 bases from J, with 15 bases between. Germline V gene sequence: CDR1 ENHRY, CDR2 SYGVKD. There are 15 residues in the CDR3. In nucleotides, the CDR3 is TGTGCCATCAGTGAAGGGTCCCCATGGGCCAATGAGCAGTTCTTC. It yields the protein CAISEGSPWANEQFF.

The V call is TRBV5-1, the J call TRBJ2-5; 8 bases agree with TRBD2. The V and J ends lost 4 bases and 3 bases, in that order; junction bases with no gene match: 8. CDR3 length: 15 residues. Germline loops: CDR1 SGHRS, CDR2 YFSETQ. Here the CDR3 DNA reads TGCGCCAGCAGCCCTACCGGGGGGGTGAAAGAGACCCAGTACTTC. Protein sequence: CASSPTGGVKETQYF. Combining the CDR3 with reference TRBV5-1 and TRBJ2-5 gives the whole variable domain KAGVTQTPRYLIKTRGQQVTLSCSPISGHRSVSWYQQTPGQGLQFLFEYFSETQRNKGNFPGRFSGRQFSNSRSEMNVSTLELGDSALYLCASSPTGGVKETQYFGPGTRLLVL.

The V and J genes are TRBV15 and TRBJ1-2; D unclear. The V gene's germline CDR1 is LNHNV and CDR2 YYDKDF (reference sequence). There are 14 residues in the CDR3. Trimming stripped 0 bases from V and 4 bases from J, with 9 bases between. The CDR3: CATSREGIGYGYTF. CDR3 nucleotide sequence: TGTGCCACCAGCAGAGAAGGGATTGGCTATGGCTACACCTTC.

The chain couples TRBV11-3 to TRBJ2-3; 7 nucleotides agree with TRBD2. CDR1 is SGHNT, CDR2 YENEEA, per germline. The CDR3 extends over 15 amino acids. J was trimmed by 0 bases and V by 4 bases; bases with no gene match: 4. The CDR3 bases are TGTGCCAGCAGCTCCGGGACTACTAGCACAGATACGCAGTATTTT. Translated: CASSSGTTSTDTQYF.